This T cell receptor beta chain originates from a study of CD8+ T cells in alopecia areata. Whole-study results and caveats: Scalp lesions, especially in alopecia totalis/universalis, had higher clonality than normal scalp.

Treatment indicated: oral pan-JAK inhibitor, 5-10 mg twice daily. The authors extracted RNA and reverse transcribed it into cDNA as the sequencing template. The table came from immunoSEQ multiplex PCR; TCRdb's copy has only in-frame clones and leaves some out. The data show around 270,000 clones, with more than 45% seen just once and 1.8% held by the top ten. Germline lookup yields CDR1 SGHRS and CDR2 YFSETQ. The CDR3 length is 16 residues. The V and J ends lost 1 base and 4 bases respectively, with 14 bases between them. Points on this clone: Its antigen remains unknown.

This TCR derives from a human donor with alopecia areata. The chain uses TRBV5-1 and TRBJ1-4; unclear D gene. Sequenced material: CD4+ T cells sorted from blood, taken at week 24, from a patient treated with tofacitinib. The CDR3 is CASSLSPPAVNEKLFF. DNA of the CDR3: TGCGCCAGCAGCTTGAGTCCGCCAGCAGTTAATGAAAAACTGTTTTTT.